These T cell receptor beta chains were read from a single sample in a study of T cells after yellow fever vaccination. TCRdb redid the calling of the 5' RACE reads with MiXCR, one entry per CDR3 protein. The sample contains about 85,000 distinct CDR3 sequences, 10% to 15% of which appear only once. Sequencing used CD8+ T cells not binding an NS4B(214-222) dextramer, sorted from PBMCs, obtained 21 days after the first yellow fever vaccination. These receptors were obtained from a young man who received the YFV17D yellow fever vaccine. Both conserved end residues are part of each CDR3. D genes are given only for firm matches. Clone size is not always given. Where it is, it says once, few, many or a class for expanded clones.

D gene,J gene,clone size,V gene,CDR3 protein,CDR3 DNA
TRBD1,TRBJ2-1,few,TRBV4-1,CASSHRGPEDEQFF,TGCGCCAGCAGCCACAGGGGGCCGGAGGATGAGCAGTTCTTC
TRBD1,TRBJ2-7,.,TRBV29-1,CSVEEQGAKYEQYF,TGCAGCGTTGAGGAGCAGGGGGCGAAGTACGAGCAGTACTTC
TRBD1,TRBJ1-1,few,TRBV12-3/TRBV12-4,CASSLAGQGNTEAFF,TGTGCCAGCAGTTTAGCGGGACAGGGGAACACTGAAGCTTTCTTT
.,TRBJ2-5,.,TRBV29-1,CSRLERSPQETQYF,TGCAGCAGATTAGAGCGGAGCCCTCAAGAGACCCAGTACTTC
.,TRBJ2-7,few,TRBV29-1,CSAMGAVVGEQYF,TGCAGCGCTATGGGGGCCGTTGTGGGTGAGCAGTACTTC
TRBD1,TRBJ2-7,few,TRBV7-9,CASSHRTGYSYEQYF,TGTGCCAGCAGCCACAGGACAGGGTACTCCTACGAGCAGTACTTC
.,TRBJ2-5,.,TRBV11-1,CASHSPGAGETQYF,TGTGCCAGCCACTCCCCGGGGGCAGGGGAGACCCAGTACTTC
.,TRBJ2-7,few,TRBV6-2/TRBV6-3,CASSYLSGSNRAYPTEQYF,TGTGCCAGCAGTTACCTTTCAGGCTCTAACAGGGCCTACCCCACCGAGCAGTACTTC
TRBD1,TRBJ2-1,.,TRBV5-5,CASSPQGATWNEQFF,TGTGCCAGCAGCCCACAGGGGGCAACCTGGAATGAGCAGTTCTTC
TRBD2,TRBJ2-3,few,TRBV20-1,CSARQTSGGVVTDTQYF,TGCAGTGCTAGACAGACTAGCGGGGGGGTTGTCACAGATACGCAGTATTTT
TRBD1,TRBJ2-7,few,TRBV14,CASSQRQGVLEQYF,TGTGCCAGCAGCCAACGACAGGGGGTCTTGGAGCAGTACTTC
TRBD1,TRBJ2-1,.,TRBV6-1,CASRWGQYNEQFF,TGTGCCAGCAGATGGGGACAGTACAATGAGCAGTTCTTC
TRBD1,TRBJ1-1,few,TRBV7-2,CASSHIRQGRNTEAFF,TGTGCCAGCAGCCACATTCGACAGGGAAGAAACACTGAAGCTTTCTTT
.,TRBJ1-5,once,TRBV10-2,CASSDRLNQPQHF,TGCGCCAGCAGTGATCGGCTCAATCAGCCCCAGCATTTT
.,TRBJ2-5,.,TRBV7-9,CASSPSAGTLQETQYF,TGTGCCAGCAGCCCCTCGGCGGGGACACTTCAAGAGACCCAGTACTTC
.,TRBJ2-7,.,TRBV5-1,CASSLGVGSYEQYF,TGCGCCAGCAGCTTGGGGGTAGGCTCCTACGAGCAGTACTTC
.,TRBJ1-3,few,TRBV7-9,CASSPWGGGRTGNTIYF,TGTGCCAGCAGCCCCTGGGGGGGCGGTAGAACTGGAAACACCATATATTTT
.,TRBJ2-3,.,TRBV12-3/TRBV12-4,CASSFSADTQYF,TGTGCCAGCAGTTTTAGCGCAGATACGCAGTATTTT
TRBD2,TRBJ2-3,.,TRBV5-1,CASSLVSSGEATDTQYF,TGCGCCAGCAGCTTGGTGTCTAGCGGGGAGGCCACAGATACGCAGTATTTT
.,TRBJ2-7,.,TRBV4-1,CASSQESQPSYEQYF,TGCGCCAGCAGCCAAGAATCGCAGCCTTCCTACGAGCAGTACTTC
TRBD2,TRBJ2-2,few,TRBV13,CASSMLAGENTGELFF,TGTGCCAGCAGCATGCTAGCGGGGGAAAACACCGGGGAGCTGTTTTTT
TRBD1,TRBJ1-1,.,TRBV7-6,CASSNDRVVGNTEAFF,TGTGCCAGCAGCAACGACAGGGTGGTTGGTAACACTGAAGCTTTCTTT
.,TRBJ1-1,.,TRBV5-1,CASSFPGFTEAFF,TGCGCCAGCAGCTTCCCAGGGTTCACTGAAGCTTTCTTT
.,TRBJ2-7,.,TRBV6-2/TRBV6-3,CASSGYSYEQYF,TGTGCCAGCTCCGGCTATTCCTACGAGCAGTACTTC
TRBD1,TRBJ1-1,.,TRBV25-1,CASSEGQIEAFF,TGTGCCAGCAGTGAGGGACAGATTGAAGCTTTCTTT
.,TRBJ1-3,few,TRBV4-1,CASSQVEYSTGNTIYF,TGCGCCAGCAGCCAAGTTGAGTACTCTACTGGAAACACCATATATTTT
.,TRBJ2-3,.,TRBV29-1,CSVEGLRLDTQYF,TGCAGCGTTGAAGGCCTCCGCTTAGATACGCAGTATTTT
.,TRBJ2-7,.,TRBV11-1,CASSFAGQNYEQYF,TGTGCCAGCAGCTTCGCGGGACAGAACTACGAGCAGTACTTC
.,TRBJ2-1,.,TRBV5-1,CASSPRRGAGDEQFF,TGCGCCAGCAGCCCACGAAGGGGGGCTGGGGATGAGCAGTTCTTC
TRBD2,TRBJ2-3,few,TRBV7-2,CASSAASGNTDTQYF,TGTGCCAGCAGCGCGGCTAGCGGGAACACAGATACGCAGTATTTT
.,TRBJ2-1,few,TRBV12-3/TRBV12-4,CASSFRGLGNEQFF,TGTGCCAGCAGTTTTCGGGGCCTGGGGAATGAGCAGTTCTTC
TRBD1,TRBJ2-1,few,TRBV4-2,CASSHSQGAPGDEQFF,TGTGCCAGCAGCCATTCCCAGGGGGCCCCCGGCGATGAGCAGTTCTTC
.,TRBJ1-1,few,TRBV27,CASSLNSKGTEAFF,TGTGCCAGCAGTTTAAACAGTAAGGGCACTGAAGCTTTCTTT
.,TRBJ2-7,.,TRBV20-1,CSAKGSSSSYEQYF,TGCAGTGCTAAGGGGTCATCGAGCTCCTACGAGCAGTACTTC
.,TRBJ2-2,few,TRBV3-1,CASSFEGARTGGELFF,TGTGCCAGCAGCTTTGAGGGAGCGCGGACGGGTGGCGAGCTGTTTTTT
TRBD1,TRBJ2-6,few,TRBV6-5,CASSLDRVETNVLTF,TGTGCCAGCAGTCTCGACAGGGTCGAAACCAACGTCCTGACTTTC